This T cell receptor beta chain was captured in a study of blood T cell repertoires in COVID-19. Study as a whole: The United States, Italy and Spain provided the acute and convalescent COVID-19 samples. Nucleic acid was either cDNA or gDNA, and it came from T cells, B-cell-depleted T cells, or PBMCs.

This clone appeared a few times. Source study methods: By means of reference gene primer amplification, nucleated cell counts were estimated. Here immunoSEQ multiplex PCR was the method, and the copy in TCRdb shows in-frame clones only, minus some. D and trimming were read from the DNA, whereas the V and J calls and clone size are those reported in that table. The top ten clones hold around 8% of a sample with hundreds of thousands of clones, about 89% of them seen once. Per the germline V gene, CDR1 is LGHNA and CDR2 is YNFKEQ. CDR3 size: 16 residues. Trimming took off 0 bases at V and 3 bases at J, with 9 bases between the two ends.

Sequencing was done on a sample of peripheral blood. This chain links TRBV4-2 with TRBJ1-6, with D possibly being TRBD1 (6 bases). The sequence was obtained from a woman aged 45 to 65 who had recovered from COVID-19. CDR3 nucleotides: TGTGCCAGCAGCCAAGATTTACAGGGCTATAATTCACCCCTCCACTTT. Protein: CASSQDLQGYNSPLHF.